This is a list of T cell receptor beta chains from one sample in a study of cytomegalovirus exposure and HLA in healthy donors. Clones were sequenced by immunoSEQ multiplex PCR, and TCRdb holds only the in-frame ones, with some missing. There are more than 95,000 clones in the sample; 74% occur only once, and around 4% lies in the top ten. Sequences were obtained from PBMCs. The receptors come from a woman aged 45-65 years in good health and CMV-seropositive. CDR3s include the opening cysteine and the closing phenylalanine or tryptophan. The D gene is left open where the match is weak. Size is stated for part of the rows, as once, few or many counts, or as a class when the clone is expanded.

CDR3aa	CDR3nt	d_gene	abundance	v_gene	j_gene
CAISTGVNQPQHF	TGTGCCATCAGCACAGGGGTCAATCAGCCCCAGCATTTT	TRBD1	NA	TRBV10-3	TRBJ1-5
CASSLLLAGEETQYF	TGCGCCAGCAGCTTGCTGTTAGCGGGGGAAGAGACCCAGTACTTC	TRBD2	NA	TRBV5-1	TRBJ2-5
CATHGVRYEQYF	TGTGCCACACACGGGGTCCGCTACGAGCAGTACTTC	NA	NA	TRBV28	TRBJ2-7
CASSGPGVTGELFF	TGTGCCAGCAGTGGTCCAGGGGTCACCGGGGAGCTGTTTTTT	NA	once	TRBV28	TRBJ2-2
CASSLAAGRTNTGELFF	TGTGCCAGCAGCTTAGCGGCAGGGCGGACGAACACCGGGGAGCTGTTTTTT	NA	NA	TRBV7-9	TRBJ2-2
CASSLWTGKPYEQYF	TGTGCCAGCAGCTTATGGACAGGGAAACCCTACGAGCAGTACTTC	TRBD1	medium-sized	TRBV5-6	TRBJ2-7
CAWSLLAGVREQYF	TGTGCCTGGAGTCTCCTAGCGGGGGTGAGGGAGCAGTACTTC	TRBD2	few	TRBV30	TRBJ2-7
CSSSLAGGTGGNTIYF	TGTTCCAGCAGCTTAGCCGGAGGGACAGGCGGAAACACCATATATTTT	TRBD1	few	TRBV7-9	TRBJ1-3
CASSPSGTGGSYEQYF	TGTGCCAGCTCACCTTCAGGGACAGGGGGCTCCTACGAGCAGTACTTC	TRBD1	NA	TRBV18	TRBJ2-7
CASSLSPFF	TGTGCCAGCAGCTTATCCCCCTTCTTC	NA	NA	TRBV7-2	TRBJ2-7
CSAGPERGYGYTF	TGCAGCGCTGGGCCCGAAAGGGGCTATGGCTACACCTTC	NA	NA	TRBV29-1	TRBJ1-2
CATQRGFRGEQFF	TGTGCCACCCAGCGGGGGTTTCGGGGTGAGCAGTTCTTC	TRBD2	NA	TRBV6-5	TRBJ2-1
CASSLRFPAGRGYGYTF	TGCGCCAGCAGCTTGAGGTTTCCGGCGGGGCGCGGCTATGGCTACACCTTC	NA	NA	TRBV5-1	TRBJ1-2
CASNKSKDSYMNTEAFF	TGTGCCAGCAATAAAAGCAAGGACAGTTACATGAACACTGAAGCTTTCTTT	NA	few	TRBV21-1	TRBJ1-1
CASSLPREGQPQHF	TGTGCCAGCAGTTTGCCCCGGGAGGGACAGCCCCAGCATTTT	NA	NA	TRBV28	TRBJ1-5
CAIVREAYYGYTF	TGTGCTATCGTGAGGGAGGCCTACTATGGCTACACCTTC	NA	once	TRBV12-5	TRBJ1-2
CAINEGTGGSSGANVLTF	TGTGCCATCAATGAAGGAACAGGGGGATCCTCTGGGGCCAACGTCCTGACTTTC	TRBD1	NA	TRBV10-3	TRBJ2-6
CASSFTPLGGAGQPQHF	TGTGCCAGCAGCTTTACCCCCCTGGGGGGGGCGGGTCAGCCCCAGCATTTT	NA	NA	TRBV7-8	TRBJ1-5
CASTFIGSGQLNQPQHF	TGTGCCAGTACTTTTATAGGGTCCGGACAACTCAATCAGCCCCAGCATTTT	NA	few	TRBV19	TRBJ1-5
CASSPTGAEQYF	TGTGCCAGCAGCCCGACAGGGGCCGAGCAGTACTTC	TRBD1	NA	TRBV7-7	TRBJ2-7
CSVEGGDTEAFF	TGCAGCGTTGAGGGGGGTGACACTGAAGCTTTCTTT	NA	NA	TRBV29-1	TRBJ1-1
CASSRGDSQETQYF	TGTGCCAGCAGCCGAGGGGACTCCCAAGAGACCCAGTACTTC	NA	once	TRBV7-9	TRBJ2-5
CSVVGGIDAYGYTF	TGCAGCGTTGTGGGGGGAATTGACGCTTATGGCTACACCTTC	NA	NA	TRBV29-1	TRBJ1-2
CASSSIRGGTGELFF	TGTGCCAGCAGCTCGATCCGGGGGGGCACCGGGGAGCTGTTTTTT	TRBD2	NA	TRBV5-6	TRBJ2-2
CASSRGQNQPQHF	TGTGCCAGCAGCCGAGGACAGAATCAGCCCCAGCATTTT	NA	NA	TRBV2	TRBJ1-5
CASSSWEGLGTGELFF	TGCGCCAGCAGCTCCTGGGAGGGCCTAGGCACCGGGGAGCTGTTTTTT	TRBD2	NA	TRBV5-1	TRBJ2-2
CAGGRGTGVDEQFF	TGTGCCGGCGGGAGGGGGACAGGGGTCGATGAGCAGTTCTTC	NA	few	TRBV2	TRBJ2-1
CASSYGTADNSPLHF	TGTGCCAGCAGCTATGGGACAGCGGATAATTCACCCCTCCACTTT	TRBD1	NA	TRBV5-4	TRBJ1-6
CASSPTIALRLFF	TGTGCCAGCAGTCCAACTATAGCTCTCAGACTGTTTTTT	NA	few	TRBV6-5	TRBJ1-4
CAWSVSGVPLPTNEKLFF	TGTGCCTGGAGTGTATCGGGGGTCCCCCTTCCAACTAATGAAAAACTGTTTTTT	NA	NA	TRBV30	TRBJ1-4
CASSALQGRTQYF	TGTGCCAGCAGCGCTTTACAGGGGAGGACCCAGTACTTC	TRBD1	NA	TRBV9	TRBJ2-5
CASKSDRSTSEAFF	TGCGCCAGCAAATCGGACAGGTCCACTTCTGAAGCTTTCTTT	TRBD1	NA	TRBV10-2	TRBJ1-1
CASSLSSSEQYF	TGTGCCAGCAGTTTATCTAGCTCCGAGCAGTACTTC	NA	NA	TRBV28	TRBJ2-7
CASSLAAGGDREQYF	TGTGCCAGCAGCTTAGCAGCTGGGGGGGACAGGGAGCAGTACTTC	NA	NA	TRBV7-2	TRBJ2-7
CASSETGTTEAFF	TGTGCCAGCAGCGAGACAGGGACCACTGAAGCTTTCTTT	TRBD1	many	TRBV7-8	TRBJ1-1
CASSFPTGGLANYGYTF	TGTGCCAGCAGCTTTCCCACGGGAGGATTAGCTAACTATGGCTACACCTTC	NA	NA	TRBV5-4	TRBJ1-2
CASSDPSGGAQEYF	TGTGCCAGCAGTGATCCTAGCGGGGGGGCCCAGGAGTACTTC	TRBD2	NA	TRBV6-1	TRBJ2-7
CASSLRQYNSPLHF	TGTGCCAGCAGTTTACGACAGTATAATTCACCCCTCCACTTT	NA	few	TRBV27	TRBJ1-6
CASWVGRRNEQYF	TGTGCCAGCTGGGTTGGCAGGCGTAACGAGCAGTACTTC	NA	NA	TRBV18	TRBJ2-7
CASSSDRANTEAFF	TGTGCCAGCAGCTCGGACAGGGCGAACACTGAAGCTTTCTTT	TRBD1	NA	TRBV7-9	TRBJ1-1
CASSIGPTGLDGYTF	TGTGCCAGTAGTATAGGTCCAACAGGGCTCGACGGCTACACCTTC	NA	once	TRBV19	TRBJ1-2
CASSYAGGGTDTQYF	TGTGCCAGCAGTTACGCGGGGGGTGGTACAGATACGCAGTATTTT	TRBD2	once	TRBV6-5	TRBJ2-3